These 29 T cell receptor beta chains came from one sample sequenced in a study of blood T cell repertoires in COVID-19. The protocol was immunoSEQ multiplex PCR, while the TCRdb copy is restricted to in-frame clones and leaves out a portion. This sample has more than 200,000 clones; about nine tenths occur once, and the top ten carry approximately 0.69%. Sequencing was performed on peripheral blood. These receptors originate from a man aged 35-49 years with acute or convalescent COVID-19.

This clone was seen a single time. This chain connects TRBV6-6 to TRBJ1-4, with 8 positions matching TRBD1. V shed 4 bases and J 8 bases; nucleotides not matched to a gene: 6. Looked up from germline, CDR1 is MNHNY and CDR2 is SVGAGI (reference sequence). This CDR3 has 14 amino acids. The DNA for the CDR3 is TGTGCCAGCAGTTCCCGGACAGGGAGAGAAAAACTGTTTTTT. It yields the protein CASSSRTGREKLFF.

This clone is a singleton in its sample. The CDR3 spells CASSDGQLEKLFF. Written as DNA, the CDR3 is TGTGCCAGCAGTGACGGACAGCTGGAAAAACTGTTTTTT. The V gene is TRBV6-1, the J gene TRBJ1-4, with D possibly matching TRBD1 (6 bases). This CDR3 contains 13 residues. Between the trimmed V and J ends, which lost 3 bases and 8 bases, there was a span of 10 bases. Per the germline V gene, CDR1 is MNHNS and CDR2 is SASEGT.

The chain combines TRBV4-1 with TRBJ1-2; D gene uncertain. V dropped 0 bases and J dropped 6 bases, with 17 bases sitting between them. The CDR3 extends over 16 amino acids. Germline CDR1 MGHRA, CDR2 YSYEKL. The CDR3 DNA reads TGCGCCAGCAGCCAAGATCCACGGTTAAGATTCGATGGCTACACCTTC. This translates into CASSQDPRLRFDGYTF.

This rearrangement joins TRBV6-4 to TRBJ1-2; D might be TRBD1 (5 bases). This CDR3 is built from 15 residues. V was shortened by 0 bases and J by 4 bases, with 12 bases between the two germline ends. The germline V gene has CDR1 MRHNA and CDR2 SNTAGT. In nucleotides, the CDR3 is TGTGCCAGCAGTGACTCATTCAGGGCAACCTATGGCTACACCTTC. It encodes CASSDSFRATYGYTF.

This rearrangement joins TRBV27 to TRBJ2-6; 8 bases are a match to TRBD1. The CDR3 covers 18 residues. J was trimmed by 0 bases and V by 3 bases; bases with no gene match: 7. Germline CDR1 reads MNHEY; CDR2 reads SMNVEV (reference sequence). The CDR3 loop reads CASSFKDRASSGANVLTF. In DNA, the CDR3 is TGTGCCAGCAGTTTTAAGGACAGGGCCAGCTCTGGGGCCAACGTCCTGACTTTC.

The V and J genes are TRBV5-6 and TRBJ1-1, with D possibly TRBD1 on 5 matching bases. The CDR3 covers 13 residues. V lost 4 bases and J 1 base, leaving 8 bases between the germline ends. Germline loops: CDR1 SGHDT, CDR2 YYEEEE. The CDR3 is CASSRDRNTEAFF. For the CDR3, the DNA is TGTGCCAGCAGCAGAGACAGGAACACTGAAGCTTTCTTT.

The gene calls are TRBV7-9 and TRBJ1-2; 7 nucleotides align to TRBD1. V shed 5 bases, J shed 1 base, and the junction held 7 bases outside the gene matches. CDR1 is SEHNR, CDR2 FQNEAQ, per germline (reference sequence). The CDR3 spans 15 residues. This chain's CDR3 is CASSPGQVHNYGYTF. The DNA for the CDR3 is TGTGCCAGCAGCCCCGGACAGGTTCATAACTATGGCTACACCTTC.

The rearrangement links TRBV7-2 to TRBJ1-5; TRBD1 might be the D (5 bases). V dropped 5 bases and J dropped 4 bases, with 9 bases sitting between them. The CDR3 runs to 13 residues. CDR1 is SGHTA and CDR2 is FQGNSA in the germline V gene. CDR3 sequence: CASSTQENQPQHF. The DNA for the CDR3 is TGTGCCAGCAGCACACAGGAGAATCAGCCCCAGCATTTT.

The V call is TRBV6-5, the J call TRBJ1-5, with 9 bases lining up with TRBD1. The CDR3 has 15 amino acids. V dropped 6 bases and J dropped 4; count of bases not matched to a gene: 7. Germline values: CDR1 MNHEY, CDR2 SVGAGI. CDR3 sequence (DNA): TGTGCCAGCAGCCACAGGGGGCTTTTGAATCAGCCCCAGCATTTT. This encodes CASSHRGLLNQPQHF.

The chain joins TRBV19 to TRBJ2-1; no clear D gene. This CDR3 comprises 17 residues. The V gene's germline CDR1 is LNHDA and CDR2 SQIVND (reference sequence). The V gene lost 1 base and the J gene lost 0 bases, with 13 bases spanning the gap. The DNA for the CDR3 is TGTGCCAGTAGTATAGTTGCGGCCTCGAGCTCCTACAATGAGCAGTTCTTC. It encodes CASSIVAASSSYNEQFF.

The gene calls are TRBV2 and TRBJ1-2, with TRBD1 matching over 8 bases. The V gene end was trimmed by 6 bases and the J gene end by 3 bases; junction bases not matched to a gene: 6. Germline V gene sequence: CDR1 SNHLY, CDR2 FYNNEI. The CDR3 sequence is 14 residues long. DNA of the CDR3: TGTGCCAGCAGCTCAGGACAGGGTGACTATGGCTACACCTTC. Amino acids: CASSSGQGDYGYTF.

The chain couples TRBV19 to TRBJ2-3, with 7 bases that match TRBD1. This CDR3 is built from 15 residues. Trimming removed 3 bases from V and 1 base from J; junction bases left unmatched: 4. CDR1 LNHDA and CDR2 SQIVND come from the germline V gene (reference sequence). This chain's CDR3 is CASSIGQAGTDTQYF. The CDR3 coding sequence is TGTGCCAGTAGTATCGGACAGGCGGGCACAGATACGCAGTATTTT.

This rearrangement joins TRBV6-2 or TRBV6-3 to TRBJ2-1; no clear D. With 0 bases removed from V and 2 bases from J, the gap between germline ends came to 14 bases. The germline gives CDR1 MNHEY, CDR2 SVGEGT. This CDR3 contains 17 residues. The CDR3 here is CASSYSKLGVTYNEQFF. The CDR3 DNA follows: TGTGCCAGCAGTTACTCGAAATTGGGCGTTACCTACAATGAGCAGTTCTTC.

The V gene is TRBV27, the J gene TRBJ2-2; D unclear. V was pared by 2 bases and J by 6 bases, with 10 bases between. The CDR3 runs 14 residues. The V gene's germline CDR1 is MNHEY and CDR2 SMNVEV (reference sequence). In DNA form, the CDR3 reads TGTGCCAGCAGTTTAGGTAGCCGCGCCGGGGAGCTGTTTTTT. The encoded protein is CASSLGSRAGELFF.

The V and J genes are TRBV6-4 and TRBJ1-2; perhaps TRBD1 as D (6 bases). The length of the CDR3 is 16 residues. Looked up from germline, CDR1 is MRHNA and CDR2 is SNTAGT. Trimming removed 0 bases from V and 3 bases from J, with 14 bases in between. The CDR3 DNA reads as TGTGCCAGCAGTGACTCGACGACAGGAGTATACTATGGCTACACCTTC. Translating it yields CASSDSTTGVYYGYTF.

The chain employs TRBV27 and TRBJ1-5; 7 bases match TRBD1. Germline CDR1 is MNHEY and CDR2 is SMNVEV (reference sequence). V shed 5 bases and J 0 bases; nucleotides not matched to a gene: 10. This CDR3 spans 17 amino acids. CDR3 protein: CASSPKPTGNSNQPQHF. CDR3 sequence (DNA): TGTGCCAGCAGTCCCAAACCGACAGGGAATAGCAATCAGCCCCAGCATTTT.

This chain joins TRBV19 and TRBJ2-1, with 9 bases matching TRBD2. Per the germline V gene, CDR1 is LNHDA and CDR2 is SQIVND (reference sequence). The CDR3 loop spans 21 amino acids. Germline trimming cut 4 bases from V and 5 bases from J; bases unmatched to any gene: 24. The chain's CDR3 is CASSRVAGARLPPLYNNEQFF. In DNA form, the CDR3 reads TGTGCCAGTAGTAGAGTAGCGGGGGCCCGATTACCCCCTCTCTATAACAATGAGCAGTTCTTC. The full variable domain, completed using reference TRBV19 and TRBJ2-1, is DGGITQSPKYLFRKEGQNVTLSCEQNLNHDAMYWYRQDPGQGLRLIYYSQIVNDFQKGDIAEGYSVSREKKESFPLTVTSAQKNPTAFYLCASSRVAGARLPPLYNNEQFFGPGTRLTVL.

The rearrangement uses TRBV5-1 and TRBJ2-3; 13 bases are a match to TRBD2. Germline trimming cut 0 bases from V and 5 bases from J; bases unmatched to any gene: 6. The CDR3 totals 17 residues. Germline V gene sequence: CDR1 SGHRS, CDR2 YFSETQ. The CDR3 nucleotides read TGCGCCAGCAGCTTGGCACTAGCGGGGGGGCAGGGAGATACGCAGTATTTT. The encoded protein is CASSLALAGGQGDTQYF.

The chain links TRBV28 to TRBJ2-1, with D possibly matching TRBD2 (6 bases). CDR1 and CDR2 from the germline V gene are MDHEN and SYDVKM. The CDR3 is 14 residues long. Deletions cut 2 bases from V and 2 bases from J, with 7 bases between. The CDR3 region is CASSLAGPYNEQFF. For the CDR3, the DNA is TGTGCCAGCAGTTTAGCGGGGCCCTACAATGAGCAGTTCTTC.

Written as DNA, the CDR3 is TGTGCCAGCAGCTTGGATACAGTTAACTATGGCTACACCTTC. It codes for CASSLDTVNYGYTF. The chain joins TRBV5-4 to TRBJ1-2; no definite D call. The length of the CDR3 is 14 residues. Trimming cost V 0 bases and J 1 base, with 7 bases left between them. Germline V lookup: CDR1 SGHNT, CDR2 YYREEE (reference sequence).

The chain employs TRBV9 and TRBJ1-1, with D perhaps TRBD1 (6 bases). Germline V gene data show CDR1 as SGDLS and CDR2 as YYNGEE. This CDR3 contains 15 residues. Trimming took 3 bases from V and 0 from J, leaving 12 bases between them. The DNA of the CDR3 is TGTGCCAGCAGCGGGTCACAGGGAATGAACACTGAAGCTTTCTTT. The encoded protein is CASSGSQGMNTEAFF. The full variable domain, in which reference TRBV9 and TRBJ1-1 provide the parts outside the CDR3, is DSGVTQTPKHLITATGQRVTLRCSPRSGDLSVYWYQQSLDQGLQFLIQYYNGEERAKGNILERFSAQQFPDLHSELNLSSLELGDSALYFCASSGSQGMNTEAFFGQGTRLTVV.

As DNA, the CDR3 is TGCGCCTCCTATAGCGGGAGGGCCTCACACGAGCAGTTCTTC. It is translated as CASYSGRASHEQFF. The chain combines TRBV4-1 with TRBJ2-1; 11 bases match TRBD2. The CDR3 runs 14 residues. Germline V gene data show CDR1 as MGHRA and CDR2 as YSYEKL. Trimming at V came to 11 bases and at J to 10 bases, leaving 13 bases not matched to a gene.

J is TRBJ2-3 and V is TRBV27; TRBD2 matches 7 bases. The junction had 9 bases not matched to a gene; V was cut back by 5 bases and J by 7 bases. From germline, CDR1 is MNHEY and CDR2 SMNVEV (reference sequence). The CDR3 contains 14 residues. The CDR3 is CASSPLGGGNTQYF. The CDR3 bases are TGTGCCAGCAGTCCTCTTGGGGGAGGGAATACGCAGTATTTT.

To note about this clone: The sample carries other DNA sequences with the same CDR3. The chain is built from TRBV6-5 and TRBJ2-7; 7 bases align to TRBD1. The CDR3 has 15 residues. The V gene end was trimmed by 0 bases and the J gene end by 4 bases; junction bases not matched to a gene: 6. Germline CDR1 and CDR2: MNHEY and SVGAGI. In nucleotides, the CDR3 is TGTGCCAGCAGTTACTCGAGGGGGCTTAATTACGAGCAGTACTTC. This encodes CASSYSRGLNYEQYF.

Here the CDR3 DNA reads TGTGCCAGCAGCCACGACAGGAATTCCTACAATGAGCAGTTCTTC. Protein sequence: CASSHDRNSYNEQFF. The J gene is TRBJ2-1, the V gene TRBV5-4; D possibly corresponds to TRBD1 (6 bases). Deletions cut 4 bases from V and 1 base from J, with 12 bases between. This CDR3 is built from 15 residues. CDR1 is SGHNT and CDR2 is YYREEE in the germline V gene (reference sequence).

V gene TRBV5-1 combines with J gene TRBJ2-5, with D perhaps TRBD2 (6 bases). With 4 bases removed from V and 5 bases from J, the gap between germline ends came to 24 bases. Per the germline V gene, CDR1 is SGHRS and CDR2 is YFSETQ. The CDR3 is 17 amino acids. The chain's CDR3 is CASSGARGGPLGETQYF. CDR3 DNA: TGCGCCAGCAGCGGAGCGCGAGGAGGGCCCCTAGGCGAGACCCAGTACTTC.

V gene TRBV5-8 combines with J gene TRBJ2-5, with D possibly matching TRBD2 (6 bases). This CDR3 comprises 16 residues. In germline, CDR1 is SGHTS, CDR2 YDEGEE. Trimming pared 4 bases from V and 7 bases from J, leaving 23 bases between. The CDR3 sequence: CASSPGLLHFGGTQYF. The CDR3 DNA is TGTGCCAGCAGCCCCGGACTGCTACACTTCGGGGGGACCCAGTACTTC. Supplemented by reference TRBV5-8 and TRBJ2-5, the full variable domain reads EAGVTQSPTHLIKTRGQQATLRCSPISGHTSVYWYQQALGLGLQFLLWYDEGEERNRGNFPPRFSGRQFPNYSSELNVNALELEDSALYLCASSPGLLHFGGTQYFGPGTRLLVL.

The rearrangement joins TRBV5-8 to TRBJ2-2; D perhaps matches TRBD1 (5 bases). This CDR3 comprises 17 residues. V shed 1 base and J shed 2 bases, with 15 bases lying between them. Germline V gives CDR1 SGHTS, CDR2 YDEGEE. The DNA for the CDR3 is TGTGCCAGCAGCTTGATCGCGGCGACAGACAACACCGGGGAGCTGTTTTTT. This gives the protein CASSLIAATDNTGELFF.

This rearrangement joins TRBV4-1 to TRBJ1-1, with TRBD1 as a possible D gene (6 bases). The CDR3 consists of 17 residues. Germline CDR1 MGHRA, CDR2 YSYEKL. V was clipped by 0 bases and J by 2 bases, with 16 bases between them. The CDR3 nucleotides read TGCGCCAGCAGCCAAGAGGCCGGTAGGGGGTTAAACACTGAAGCTTTCTTT. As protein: CASSQEAGRGLNTEAFF.